This T cell receptor (beta chain) was documented in a study of T-cell memory formation after mild COVID-19. TCRdb passed the 5' RACE reads through MiXCR, listing each CDR3 protein once. The profile shows fewer than 700,000 distinct CDR3 sequences, about 20% of them singletons. This clonotype has more than one count but fewer than ten. With 2 bases removed from V and 1 base from J, the gap between germline ends came to 17 bases. Per germline, CDR1 MGHRA and CDR2 YSYEKL. CDR3 length equals 17 residues. The sample was PBMCs or a T cell subset sorted from them (not recorded which). The receptor comes from an adult woman who had mild COVID-19 (a few samples of this study predate the infection). Cell type and time point are not known. This rearrangement joins TRBV4-1 to TRBJ1-1, with D perhaps matching TRBD1 (6 bases). The CDR3 DNA sequence: TGCGCCAGCAGCCAAACCGTTATACGGGGGCCGAACACTGAAGCTTTCTTT. Its protein is CASSQTVIRGPNTEAFF.